The present entry profiles one T cell receptor (beta chain) with its context. The target antigen is unknown. This PCR relied on a set of 60 Vbeta primers and 13 Jbeta primers. Clones were sequenced by immunoSEQ multiplex PCR, and TCRdb holds only the in-frame ones, with some missing. Of approximately 140,000 clones in the sample, about 86% were seen once. This entry comes from a study of cytomegalovirus exposure and HLA in healthy donors. General study points: The authors enumerated over 150 TCR beta chains as linked to cytomegalovirus. An analysis was carried out at a later point. It showed that HLA-associated TCR beta chains were more clonally expanded than equally common non-associated chains. Analysis performed later found about 17,000 TCR beta sequences associated with HLA alleles at 0.05 false discovery rate.

This receptor was taken from a man aged 18 to 30 in good health and CMV-seronegative. Sequenced input: PBMCs.

The CDR3 DNA follows: TGTGCCTGGAGTGCGTCAGTCGAGCAGTACTTC. Translating it yields CAWSASVEQYF. The V call is TRBV30, the J call TRBJ2-7; D gene ambiguous. The germline CDR1 and CDR2 sequences are GTSNPN and SVGIG (reference sequence). There are 11 residues in the CDR3. V was trimmed by 1 base and J by 6 bases, leaving 7 bases between them.